This passage covers 8 T cell receptor beta chains from one sample sequenced in a study of CD8 T cells in Susac syndrome. With random hexamers, reverse transcription was performed on about 0.5 to 1 ug of RNA. One entry per CDR3 protein, called by TCRdb with MiXCR from the immunoSEQ multiplex PCR reads. The sample holds under 55,000 distinct CDR3 sequences, 90% to 95% seen once. The sequenced sample was CD8+ T cells from PBMCs. The source of these receptors is a human donor with multiple sclerosis.

This clonotype has only one observation. The gene calls are TRBV27 and TRBJ2-7; 7 bases line up with TRBD1. V lost 0 bases to trimming and J lost 2 bases; unmatched junction nucleotides: 4. CDR1 and CDR2 (germline): MNHEY, SMNVEV (reference sequence). The CDR3 has 15 amino acids. CDR3 sequence: CASSLSAGGTYEQYF. The DNA for the CDR3 is TGTGCCAGCAGTTTATCCGCAGGGGGTACCTACGAGCAGTACTTC.

The rearrangement uses TRBV20-1 and TRBJ1-2; D is uncertain. Per germline, CDR1 DFQATT and CDR2 SNEGSKA (reference sequence). This CDR3 region has 12 residues. Between the trimmed V and J ends, which lost 0 bases and 4 bases, there was a span of 6 bases. The CDR3 spells CSARDTAYGYTF. The CDR3 DNA follows: TGCAGTGCTAGAGATACAGCCTATGGCTACACCTTC.

This rearrangement joins TRBV7-9 to TRBJ2-2; a possible D gene is TRBD2 (5 bases). Trimming pared 6 bases from V and 4 bases from J, leaving 12 bases between. Germline V lookup: CDR1 SEHNR, CDR2 FQNEAQ (reference sequence). CDR3 size: 14 residues. This chain's CDR3 is CASSRTGSTGELFF. Here the CDR3 DNA reads TGTGCCAGCAGTCGAACGGGGAGCACCGGGGAGCTGTTTTTT.

This chain joins TRBV2 and TRBJ1-1, with 8 bases lining up with TRBD1. This CDR3 comprises 14 residues. Germline lookup yields CDR1 SNHLY and CDR2 FYNNEI. V gave up 10 bases and J gave up 6 bases; unmatched junction bases: 13. The CDR3 DNA reads TGTGCCAACCGGACAGGGTCATCTATCGCTGAAGCTTTCTTT. It encodes CANRTGSSIAEAFF.

The rearrangement uses TRBV2 and TRBJ2-7; D gene ambiguous. The V gene lost 8 bases and the J gene lost 0 bases, with 5 bases spanning the gap. The germline V gene encodes CDR1 SNHLY and CDR2 FYNNEI. CDR3 size: 11 residues. CDR3 sequence (DNA): TGTGCCAGCGAGGACTCCTACGAGCAGTACTTC. It translates to CASEDSYEQYF.

This clonotype was picked up a small number of times. The genes are TRBV23-1 and TRBJ2-7, with 9 bases that match TRBD1. TRBV23-1 is an ORF for which the function is uncertain. CDR3 length equals 14 residues. After removal of 3 bases from V and 5 bases from J, the junction contained 5 bases not matched to a gene. The CDR3 DNA sequence: TGCGCCAGCAGTCATTCACAGGGGGCACACGAGCAGTACTTC. Its protein product is CASSHSQGAHEQYF.

This rearrangement joins TRBV5-5 to TRBJ2-1; possible D gene TRBD2, 7 bases. V was clipped by 4 bases and J by 5 bases, with 16 bases between them. In germline, CDR1 is SGHKS, CDR2 YYEKEE (reference sequence). The CDR3 sequence is 15 residues long. The CDR3 bases are TGTGCCAGCAGCCCCCTTAGGGGGGGCAACAATGAGCAGTTCTTC. It yields the protein CASSPLRGGNNEQFF.

The chain couples TRBV9 to TRBJ2-1; D is tentatively TRBD1 or TRBD2 (6 bases each). This CDR3 contains 16 residues. Between the trimmed V and J ends, which lost 4 bases and 0 bases, there was a span of 14 bases. Germline V gene sequence: CDR1 SGDLS, CDR2 YYNGEE. CDR3 protein: CASSPQGGGSYNEQFF. CDR3 in DNA: TGTGCCAGCAGCCCACAAGGAGGGGGCTCCTACAATGAGCAGTTCTTC.